This T cell receptor beta chain came from a study of blood T cell repertoires in COVID-19. As processed by the authors: Cell counts per sample came from amplifying reference gene primers. The data were produced by immunoSEQ multiplex PCR, yet TCRdb's version contains in-frame clones alone and is incomplete. The DNA was the basis for D and trimming; V, J and clone size are from that table. The repertoire holds about 60,000 clones, with 70% to 90% as singletons. From germline, CDR1 is KGHSH and CDR2 LQKENI. CDR3 length: 14 residues. The ends were cut back, 2 bases at V and 7 bases at J, with 15 bases in the middle.

Sample: peripheral blood. This clonotype was sampled from a man aged 55 to 70 with acute or convalescent COVID-19. The chain uses TRBV18 and TRBJ2-7; weak D call: TRBD1 (6 bases). In nucleotides, the CDR3 is TGTGCCAGCTCACCAGTAGGGGACACGAGAGAGCAGTACTTC. This gives the protein CASSPVGDTREQYF.